This T cell receptor (beta chain) was documented in a study of blood T cell repertoires in COVID-19. The wider study: The United States, Italy and Spain provided the acute and convalescent COVID-19 samples. Nucleic acid was either cDNA or gDNA, and it came from T cells, B-cell-depleted T cells, or PBMCs.

Participant ages covered about 18 to 89 years across approximately 25 US areas. Clones were read by immunoSEQ multiplex PCR, and TCRdb kept only the in-frame ones, dropping some. The data show about 400,000 clones, with over 75% seen just once and around 1.9% held by the top ten. Germline loops: CDR1 SGHDT, CDR2 YYEEEE. This CDR3 comprises 15 residues. V lost 4 bases, J lost 6 bases, and 17 bases lay in between. Specimen: PBMCs or T cells enriched from blood (not recorded which). The receptor was isolated from a woman between 40 and 50 years old with acute COVID-19. The chain combines TRBV5-6 with TRBJ1-5, with D perhaps TRBD1 (6 bases). CDR3 loop: CASSLTGGWGQPQHF. Written as DNA, the CDR3 is TGTGCCAGCAGCCTCACGGGGGGCTGGGGTCAGCCCCAGCATTTT.